This T cell receptor beta chain was recorded in a study of blood T cell repertoires in COVID-19. The repertoire was sequenced with immunoSEQ multiplex PCR; TCRdb's copy has only in-frame clones and lacks some. The table lists approximately 150,000 clones, about 84% of them singletons. Trimming cost V 4 bases and J 8 bases, with 20 bases left between them. This CDR3 has 15 residues. CDR1 SGHDN and CDR2 FVKESK come from the germline V gene. The origin of this receptor is a man aged 40-49 years who had recovered from COVID-19. This sequence joins TRBV14 and TRBJ1-2; maybe TRBD1 (6 bases). Specimen: PBMCs or T cells enriched from blood (not recorded which). CDR3 loop: CASSRTLGASLGYTF. The CDR3 DNA sequence: TGTGCCAGCAGCCGGACACTGGGGGCCTCCCTGGGCTACACCTTC.